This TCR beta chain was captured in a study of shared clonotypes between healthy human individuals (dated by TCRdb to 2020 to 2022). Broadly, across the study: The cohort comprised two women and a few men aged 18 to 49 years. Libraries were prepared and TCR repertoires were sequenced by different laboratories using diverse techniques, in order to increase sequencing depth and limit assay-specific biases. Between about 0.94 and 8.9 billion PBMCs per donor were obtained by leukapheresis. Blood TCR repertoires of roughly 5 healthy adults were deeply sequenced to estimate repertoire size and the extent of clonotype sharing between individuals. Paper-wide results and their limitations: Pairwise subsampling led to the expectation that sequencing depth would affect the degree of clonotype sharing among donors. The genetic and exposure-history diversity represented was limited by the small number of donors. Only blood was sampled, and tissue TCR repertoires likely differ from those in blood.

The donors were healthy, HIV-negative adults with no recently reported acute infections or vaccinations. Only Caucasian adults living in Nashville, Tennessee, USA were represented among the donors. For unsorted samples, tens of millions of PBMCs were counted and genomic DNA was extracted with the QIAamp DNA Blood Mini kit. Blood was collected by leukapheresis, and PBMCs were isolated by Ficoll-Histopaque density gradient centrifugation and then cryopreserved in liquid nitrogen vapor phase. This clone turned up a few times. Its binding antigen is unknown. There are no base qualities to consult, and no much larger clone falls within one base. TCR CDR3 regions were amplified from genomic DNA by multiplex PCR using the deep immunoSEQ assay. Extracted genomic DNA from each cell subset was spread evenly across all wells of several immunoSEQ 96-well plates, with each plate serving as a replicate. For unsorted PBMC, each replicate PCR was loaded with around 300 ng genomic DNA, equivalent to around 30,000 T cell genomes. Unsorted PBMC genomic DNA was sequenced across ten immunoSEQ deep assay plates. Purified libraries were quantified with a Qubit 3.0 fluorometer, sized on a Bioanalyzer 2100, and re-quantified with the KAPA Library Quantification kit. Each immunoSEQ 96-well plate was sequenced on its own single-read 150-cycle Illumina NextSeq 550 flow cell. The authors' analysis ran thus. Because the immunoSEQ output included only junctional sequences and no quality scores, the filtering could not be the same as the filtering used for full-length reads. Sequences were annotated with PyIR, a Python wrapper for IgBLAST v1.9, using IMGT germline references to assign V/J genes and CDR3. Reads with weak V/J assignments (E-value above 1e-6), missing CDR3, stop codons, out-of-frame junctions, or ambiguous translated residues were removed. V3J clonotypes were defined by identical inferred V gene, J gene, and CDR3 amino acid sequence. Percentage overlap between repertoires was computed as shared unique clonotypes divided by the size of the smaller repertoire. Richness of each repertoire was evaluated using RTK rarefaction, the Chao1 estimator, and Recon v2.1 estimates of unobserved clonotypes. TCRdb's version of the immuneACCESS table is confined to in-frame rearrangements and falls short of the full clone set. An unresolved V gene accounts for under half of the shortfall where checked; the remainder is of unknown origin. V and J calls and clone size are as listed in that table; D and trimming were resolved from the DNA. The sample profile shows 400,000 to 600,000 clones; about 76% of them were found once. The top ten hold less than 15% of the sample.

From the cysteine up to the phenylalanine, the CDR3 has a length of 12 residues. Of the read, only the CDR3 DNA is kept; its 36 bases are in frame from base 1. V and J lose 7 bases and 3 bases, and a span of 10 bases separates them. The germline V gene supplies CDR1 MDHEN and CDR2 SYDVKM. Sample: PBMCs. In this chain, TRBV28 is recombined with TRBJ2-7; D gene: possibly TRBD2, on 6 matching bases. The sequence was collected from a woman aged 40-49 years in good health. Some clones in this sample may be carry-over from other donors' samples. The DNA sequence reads TGTGCCAGCACCGCGACTAGCTACGAGCAGTACTTC. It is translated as CASTATSYEQYF.